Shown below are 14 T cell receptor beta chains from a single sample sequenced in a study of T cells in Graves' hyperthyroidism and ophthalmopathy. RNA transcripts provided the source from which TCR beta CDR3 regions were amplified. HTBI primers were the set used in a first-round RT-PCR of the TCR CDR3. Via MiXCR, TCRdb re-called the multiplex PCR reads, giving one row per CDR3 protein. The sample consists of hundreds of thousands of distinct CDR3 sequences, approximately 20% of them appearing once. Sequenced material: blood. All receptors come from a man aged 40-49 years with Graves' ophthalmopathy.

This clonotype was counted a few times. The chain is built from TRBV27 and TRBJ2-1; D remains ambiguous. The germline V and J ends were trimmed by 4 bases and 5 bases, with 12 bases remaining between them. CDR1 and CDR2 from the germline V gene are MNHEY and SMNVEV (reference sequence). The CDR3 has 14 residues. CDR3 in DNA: TGTGCCAGCAGTTCGACACATTTCGACAATGAGCAGTTCTTC. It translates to CASSSTHFDNEQFF.

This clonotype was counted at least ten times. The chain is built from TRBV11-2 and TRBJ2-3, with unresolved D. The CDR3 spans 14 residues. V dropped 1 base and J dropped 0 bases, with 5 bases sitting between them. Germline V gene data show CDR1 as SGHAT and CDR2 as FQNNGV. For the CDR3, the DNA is TGTGCCAGCAGCTTAGCGCTAAGCACAGATACGCAGTATTTT. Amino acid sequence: CASSLALSTDTQYF.

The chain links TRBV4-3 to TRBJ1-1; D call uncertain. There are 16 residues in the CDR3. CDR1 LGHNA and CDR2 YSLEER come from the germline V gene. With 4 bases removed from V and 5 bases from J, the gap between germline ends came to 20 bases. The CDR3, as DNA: TGCGCCAGCAGCCGGCTCTTTACCACCAGCAAGACTGAAGCTTTCTTT. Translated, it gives CASSRLFTTSKTEAFF.

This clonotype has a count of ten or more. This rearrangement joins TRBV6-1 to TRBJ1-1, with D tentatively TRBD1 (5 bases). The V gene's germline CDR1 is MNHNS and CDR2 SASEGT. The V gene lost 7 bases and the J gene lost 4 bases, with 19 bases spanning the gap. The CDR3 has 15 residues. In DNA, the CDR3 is TGTGCCAGCACCCGAAGCGAGGGGCTGAGCACTGAAGCTTTCTTT. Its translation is CASTRSEGLSTEAFF.

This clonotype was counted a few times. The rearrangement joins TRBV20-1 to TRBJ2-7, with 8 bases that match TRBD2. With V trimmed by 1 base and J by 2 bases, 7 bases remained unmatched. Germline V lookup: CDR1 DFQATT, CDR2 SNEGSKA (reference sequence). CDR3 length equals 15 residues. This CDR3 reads CSARVPGGSTYEQYF. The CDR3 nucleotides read TGCAGTGCTAGAGTTCCGGGGGGGTCTACCTACGAGCAGTACTTC.

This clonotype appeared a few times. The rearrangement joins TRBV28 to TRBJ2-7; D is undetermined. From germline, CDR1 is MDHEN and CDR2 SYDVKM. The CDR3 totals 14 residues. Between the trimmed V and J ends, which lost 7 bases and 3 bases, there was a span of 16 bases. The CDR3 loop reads CASTPTAPNYEQYF. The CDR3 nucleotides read TGTGCCAGCACCCCGACGGCCCCTAACTACGAGCAGTACTTC.

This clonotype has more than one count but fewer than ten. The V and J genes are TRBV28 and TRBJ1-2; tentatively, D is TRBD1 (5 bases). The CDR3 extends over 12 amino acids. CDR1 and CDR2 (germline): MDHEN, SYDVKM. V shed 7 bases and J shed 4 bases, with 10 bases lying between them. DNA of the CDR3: TGTGCCAGCATGGGGGGATTCTATGGCTACACCTTC. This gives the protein CASMGGFYGYTF.

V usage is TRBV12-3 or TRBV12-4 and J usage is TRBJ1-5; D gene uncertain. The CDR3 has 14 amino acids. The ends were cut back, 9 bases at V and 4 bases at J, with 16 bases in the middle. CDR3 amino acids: CASRTGPTNQPQHF. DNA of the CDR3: TGTGCCAGTCGGACCGGACCGACTAATCAGCCCCAGCATTTT.

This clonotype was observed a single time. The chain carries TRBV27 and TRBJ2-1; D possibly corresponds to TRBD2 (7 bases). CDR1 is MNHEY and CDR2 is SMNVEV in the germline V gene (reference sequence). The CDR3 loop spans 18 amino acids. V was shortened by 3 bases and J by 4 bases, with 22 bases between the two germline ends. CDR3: CASSLGRGGRRAYNEQFF. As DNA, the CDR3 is TGTGCCAGCAGTTTGGGTAGGGGGGGCCGACGGGCATACAATGAGCAGTTCTTC.

Here the CDR3 reads CSARDWSSGRAKRLEQYF. CDR3 bases: TGCAGTGCTAGAGATTGGAGTAGCGGGAGGGCCAAGAGGCTCGAGCAGTACTTC. The gene calls are TRBV20-1 and TRBJ2-7; 11 nucleotides agree with TRBD2. V was pared by 0 bases and J by 6 bases, with 16 bases of the junction left unmatched. The germline V gene has CDR1 DFQATT and CDR2 SNEGSKA (reference sequence). The CDR3 is 18 amino acids.

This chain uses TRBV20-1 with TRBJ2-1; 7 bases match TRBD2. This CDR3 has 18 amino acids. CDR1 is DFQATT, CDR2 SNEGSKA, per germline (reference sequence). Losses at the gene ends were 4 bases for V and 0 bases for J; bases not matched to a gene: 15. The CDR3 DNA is TGCAGTGCTAATGGGGCGAAAGGGAGGGGAAGCTCCTACAATGAGCAGTTCTTC. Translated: CSANGAKGRGSSYNEQFF.

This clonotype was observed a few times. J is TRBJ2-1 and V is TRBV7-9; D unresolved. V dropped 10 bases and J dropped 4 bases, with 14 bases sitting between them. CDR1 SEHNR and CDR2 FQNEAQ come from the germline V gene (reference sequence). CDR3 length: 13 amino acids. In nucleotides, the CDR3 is TGTGCCATGTCCCTAGTTCCTTACAATGAGCAGTTCTTC. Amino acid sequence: CAMSLVPYNEQFF. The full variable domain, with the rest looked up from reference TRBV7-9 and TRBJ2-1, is DTGVSQNPRHKITKRGQNVTFRCDPISEHNRLYWYRQTLGQGPEFLTYFQNEAQLEKSRLLSDRFSAERPKGSFSTLEIQRTEQGDSAMYLCAMSLVPYNEQFFGPGTRLTVL.

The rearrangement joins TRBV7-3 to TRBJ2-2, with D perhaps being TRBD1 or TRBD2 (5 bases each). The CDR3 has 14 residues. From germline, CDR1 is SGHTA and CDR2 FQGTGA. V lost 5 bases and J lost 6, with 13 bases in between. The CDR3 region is CASSLRGPPGELFF. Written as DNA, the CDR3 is TGTGCCAGCAGCCTCCGGGGCCCGCCCGGGGAGCTGTTTTTT. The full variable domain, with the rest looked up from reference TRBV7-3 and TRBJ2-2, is GAGVSQTPSNKVTEKGKYVELRCDPISGHTALYWYRQSLGQGPEFLIYFQGTGAADDSGLPNDRFFAVRPEGSVSTLKIQRTERGDSAVYLCASSLRGPPGELFFGEGSRLTVL.

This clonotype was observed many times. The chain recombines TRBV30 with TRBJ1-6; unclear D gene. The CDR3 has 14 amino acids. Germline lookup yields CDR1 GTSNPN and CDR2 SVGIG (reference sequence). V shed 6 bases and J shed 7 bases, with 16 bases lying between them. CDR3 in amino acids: CACPFGGWNSPLHF. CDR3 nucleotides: TGTGCCTGTCCGTTTGGAGGGTGGAATTCACCCCTCCACTTT.